This T cell receptor (beta chain) emerged from a study of blood T cells in healthy people across ages. As for the study in general: About one barcoded TCR beta cDNA was captured per two T cells.

Notes on the study in general: Age showed a roughly linear inverse relationship with TCR beta diversity per million T cells.

Notes on this clonotype: What it recognizes is unknown. One junction end disagrees with the germline gene, perhaps due to a read error.

Primers used in a second PCR of about 7 to 12 cycles were a sample-barcoded 5' primer and a J-beta primer mix. Every cDNA was tagged by a template-switch adaptor with 12 random nucleotides. Each CDR3 protein is one row after TCRdb ran MiXCR on the 5' RACE reads. Of over a million distinct CDR3 sequences in the sample, more than 40% were seen once. Per germline, CDR1 MNHNS and CDR2 SASEGT. The CDR3 runs to 12 residues. V usage is TRBV6-1 and J usage is TRBJ2-5; D not certain. Sequencing used blood. The source is a woman aged 55-69 years in good health. The CDR3 bases are TGTGCCGGCAGCGAGCGTCGGGAGACCCAGTACTTC. Encoded protein: CAGSERRETQYF.